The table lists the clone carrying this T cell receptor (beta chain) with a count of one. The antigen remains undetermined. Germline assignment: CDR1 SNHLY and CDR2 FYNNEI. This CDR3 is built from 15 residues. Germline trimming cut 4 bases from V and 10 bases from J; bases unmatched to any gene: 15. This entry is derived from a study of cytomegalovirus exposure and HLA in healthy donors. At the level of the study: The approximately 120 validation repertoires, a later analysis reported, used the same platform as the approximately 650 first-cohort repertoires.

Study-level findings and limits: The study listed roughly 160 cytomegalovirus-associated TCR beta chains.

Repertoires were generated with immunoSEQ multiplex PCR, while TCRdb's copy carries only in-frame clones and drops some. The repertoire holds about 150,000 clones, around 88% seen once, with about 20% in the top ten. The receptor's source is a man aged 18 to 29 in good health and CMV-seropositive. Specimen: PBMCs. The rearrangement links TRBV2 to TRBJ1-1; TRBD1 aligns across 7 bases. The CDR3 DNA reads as TGTGCCAGCAGTGGGAACAGGGGACCTCGAGACCTAGCTTTCTTT. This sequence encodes CASSGNRGPRDLAFF.